This TCR beta chain was sequenced during a study of T cell therapy after organ transplantation. Turning to the study itself: Patients received up to 6 T cell doses every 2 weeks. Blood for the short-term post-therapy sample came 4 to 8 weeks after therapy. Broader study findings: Reconstitution after therapy seemingly combined transferred and product-undetected endogenous clonotypes. In nonresponders, large pretherapy expansions changed minimally after therapy.

In germline, CDR1 is SEHNR, CDR2 FQNEAQ (reference sequence). The trim removed 1 base at V and 8 bases at J, leaving 10 bases unmatched. The CDR3 totals 15 residues. TCRdb keeps only in-frame clones here, not all; method: immunoSEQ multiplex PCR. The sample carries 6,000 or so clones, less than 80% recorded once. The time point here: 4-8 weeks after completion of therapy. Comment on this clone: The antigen is unknown.

The gene calls are TRBV7-9 and TRBJ2-7; 8 bases are shared with TRBD2. The clonotype was recovered from a human patient who had received a solid organ transplant and had CMV disease. Some of the T cells might come from the graft donor. This sample comprised CD8+ T cells from blood, obtained after autologous CMV-specific T cell therapy. The chain's CDR3 is CASSLVGSGGHQQYF. Written as DNA, the CDR3 is TGTGCCAGCAGCTTAGTAGGGTCGGGAGGGCACCAGCAGTACTTC.